The next 17 T cell receptor beta chains were all read from a single sample in a study of brain T cells in children with intractable seizures. Assay used: immunoSEQ multiplex PCR; TCRdb lists only in-frame clones, some missing. The sample holds 100,000 to 120,000 clones, approximately 94% seen once. Sequences were derived from peripheral blood, sampled at surgery. Receptor source: a boy younger than two with hemimegalencephaly and intractable seizures.

The CDR3 protein is CASSPRPAPDEQFF. DNA for the CDR3: TGTGCCAGCTCACCACGACCCGCGCCGGATGAGCAGTTCTTC. This chain connects TRBV18 to TRBJ2-1; no firm D call. From germline, CDR1 is KGHSH and CDR2 LQKENI. This CDR3 spans 14 amino acids. V lost 1 base to trimming and J lost 8 bases, with 12 bases between them.

The chain recombines TRBV7-2 with TRBJ2-7; 9 bases align to TRBD2. This CDR3 has 17 amino acids. The germline V gene has CDR1 SGHTA and CDR2 FQGNSA. Losses at the gene ends were 5 bases for V and 0 bases for J; bases not matched to a gene: 11. CDR3 coding DNA: TGTGCCAGCAGCCTAGGGGTTGCGGGAGGGAGCTCCTACGAGCAGTACTTC. Protein sequence: CASSLGVAGGSSYEQYF.

This rearrangement joins TRBV6-2 or TRBV6-3 to TRBJ2-1; 12 nucleotides line up with TRBD2. CDR1 and CDR2 from the germline V gene are MNHEY and SVGEGT. CDR3 size: 16 residues. Trimming cost V 3 bases and J 5 bases; bases outside gene matches: 5. CDR3 sequence reads: CASSYGGLAGNNEQFF. CDR3 in DNA: TGTGCCAGCAGTTATGGGGGACTAGCGGGTAACAATGAGCAGTTCTTC.

This clone was picked up one time. The genes are TRBV12-3 or TRBV12-4 and TRBJ2-5, with D perhaps matching TRBD2 (6 bases). V was shortened by 3 bases and J by 5 bases, with 10 bases between the two germline ends. The CDR3 is 13 amino acids. Written as DNA, the CDR3 is TGTGCCAGCAGTTTCTGGGGGGATGAGACCCAGTACTTC. This codes for CASSFWGDETQYF.

The V and J genes are TRBV30 and TRBJ1-5; TRBD1 matches 12 bases. V was pared by 3 bases and J by 7 bases, with 4 bases of the junction left unmatched. The CDR3 totals 14 residues. Germline values: CDR1 GTSNPN, CDR2 SVGIG (reference sequence). CDR3 residues: CAWRGQGARQPQHF. CDR3 coding DNA: TGTGCCTGGAGGGGACAGGGGGCAAGGCAGCCCCAGCATTTT.

The genes are TRBV9 and TRBJ2-7; TRBD2 matches at 9 bases. With 2 bases clipped from V and 5 bases from J, the junction kept 8 bases outside the gene matches. This CDR3 has 15 residues. In germline, CDR1 is SGDLS, CDR2 YYNGEE. CDR3 DNA sequence: TGTGCCAGCAGCGTCTTCGCGGGAGGGCCACACGAGCAGTACTTC. This codes for CASSVFAGGPHEQYF.

Only a few counts were recorded for this clone. The chain couples TRBV27 to TRBJ1-1; the D gene is possibly TRBD1 (5 bases). Trimming removed 7 bases from V and 2 bases from J, with 14 bases in between. The CDR3 is 14 amino acids. Germline values: CDR1 MNHEY, CDR2 SMNVEV (reference sequence). The CDR3 sequence: CASIQQGLNTEAFF. DNA for the CDR3: TGTGCCAGCATACAGCAGGGTCTTAACACTGAAGCTTTCTTT.

CDR3 sequence (DNA): TGTGCCAGCAGCTTACCCATCAGGGAACCGGGACTCCGCACCGGGGAGCTGTTTTTT. Protein sequence: CASSLPIREPGLRTGELFF. The chain joins TRBV7-6 to TRBJ2-2; possible D gene TRBD2, 6 bases. CDR3 length: 19 amino acids. The germline V gene encodes CDR1 SGHVS and CDR2 FNYEAQ. Trimming cost V 2 bases and J 4 bases, with 23 bases left between them.

The rearrangement joins TRBV28 to TRBJ2-7; 9 bases agree with TRBD1. Germline-derived CDR1 and CDR2 are MDHEN and SYDVKM. The CDR3 runs 16 residues. The V and J ends lost 3 bases and 0 bases, in that order; junction bases with no gene match: 6. The CDR3 coding sequence is TGTGCCAGCAGTTTCCCTACAGGGGGCGGCTCCTACGAGCAGTACTTC. Protein sequence: CASSFPTGGGSYEQYF.

The rearrangement joins TRBV3-1 (or the pseudogene TRBV3-2) to TRBJ2-3, with 7 nucleotides matching TRBD2. The J segment lost 4 bases and the V segment lost 2 bases, leaving 12 bases of the junction unmatched. Germline CDR1 is LGHDT and CDR2 is YNNKEL (reference sequence). CDR3 length equals 17 residues. CDR3 region: CASSQSSGLGGADTQYF. The CDR3 nucleotides read TGTGCCAGCAGCCAATCGTCAGGACTAGGAGGTGCAGATACGCAGTATTTT.

The genes are TRBV4-1 and TRBJ1-1; TRBD1 matches 9 bases. Germline V gene data show CDR1 as MGHRA and CDR2 as YSYEKL. The CDR3 runs 16 residues. V shed 1 base and J 3 bases; nucleotides not matched to a gene: 6. The CDR3 nucleotides are TGCGCCAGCAGCCAAGCCACAGGGGGCGCAGACACTGAAGCTTTCTTT. Its protein product is CASSQATGGADTEAFF.

This chain joins TRBV7-9 and TRBJ1-2; weak D call: TRBD1 (5 bases). Trimming shortened V by 3 bases and J by 4 bases, and 15 bases separated the two germline ends. CDR3 length: 15 amino acids. The germline gives CDR1 SEHNR, CDR2 FQNEAQ (reference sequence). The CDR3 sequence: CASSFPGPRGYGYTF. The CDR3 DNA reads as TGTGCCAGCAGCTTCCCAGGGCCCCGTGGCTATGGCTACACCTTC.

The J gene is TRBJ2-3, the V gene TRBV6-1, with TRBD1 as a possible D gene (6 bases). The CDR3 runs 14 residues. Germline CDR1 and CDR2: MNHNS and SASEGT. Deletions cut 5 bases from V and 2 bases from J, with 11 bases between. This CDR3 is CASSPRGYTDTQYF. Written as DNA, the CDR3 is TGTGCCAGCAGTCCGAGGGGGTACACAGATACGCAGTATTTT.

This chain links TRBV4-1 with TRBJ2-2; TRBD2 matches at 7 bases. This CDR3 has 20 residues. V lost 0 bases and J lost 2; bases outside the gene matches: 15. The V gene's germline CDR1 is MGHRA and CDR2 YSYEKL. CDR3 residues: CASSQDIRRPSGLNTGELFF. In DNA form, the CDR3 reads TGCGCCAGCAGCCAAGATATAAGAAGGCCTAGCGGACTTAACACCGGGGAGCTGTTTTTT.

The gene calls are TRBV6-5 and TRBJ1-6; no definite D call. This CDR3 contains 14 residues. V shed 7 bases and J shed 7 bases, with 14 bases lying between them. CDR1 and CDR2 from the germline V gene are MNHEY and SVGAGI. The CDR3 DNA is TGTGCCAGCACGCCTCGAAGGTACAATTCACCCCTCCACTTT. Amino acid sequence: CASTPRRYNSPLHF.

This rearrangement joins TRBV28 to TRBJ1-4; D gene unclear. Germline loops: CDR1 MDHEN, CDR2 SYDVKM. The CDR3 is 14 residues long. Trimming pared 5 bases from V and 1 base from J, leaving 8 bases between. In DNA form, the CDR3 reads TGTGCCAGCAGTCCTCCCTTAACTAATGAAAAACTGTTTTTT. It yields the protein CASSPPLTNEKLFF. Based on the CDR3 plus reference TRBV28 and TRBJ1-4, the full variable domain is DVKVTQSSRYLVKRTGEKVFLECVQDMDHENMFWYRQDPGLGLRLIYFSYDVKMKEKGDIPEGYSVSREKKERFSLILESASTNQTSMYLCASSPPLTNEKLFFGSGTQLSVL.

The chain is built from TRBV28 and TRBJ1-1; D perhaps matches TRBD1 (5 bases). Looked up from germline, CDR1 is MDHEN and CDR2 is SYDVKM. Trimming pared 4 bases from V and 6 bases from J, leaving 6 bases between. This CDR3 is built from 11 residues. In DNA, the CDR3 is TGTGCCAGCAGTTGGGGGTCTGAAGCTTTCTTT. Amino acid sequence: CASSWGSEAFF.